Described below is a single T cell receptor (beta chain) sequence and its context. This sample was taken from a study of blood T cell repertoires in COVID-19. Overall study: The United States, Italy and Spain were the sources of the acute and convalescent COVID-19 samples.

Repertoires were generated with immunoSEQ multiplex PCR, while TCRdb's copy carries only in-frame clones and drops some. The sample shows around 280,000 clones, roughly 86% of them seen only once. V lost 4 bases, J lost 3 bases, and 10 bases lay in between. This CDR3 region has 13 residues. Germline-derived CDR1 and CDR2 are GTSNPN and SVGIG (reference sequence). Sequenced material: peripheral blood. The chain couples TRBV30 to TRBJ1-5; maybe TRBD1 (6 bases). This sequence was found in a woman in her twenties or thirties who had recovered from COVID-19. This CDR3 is CAWIGGFNQPQHF. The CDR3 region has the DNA TGTGCCTGGATAGGGGGTTTCAATCAGCCCCAGCATTTT.